Listed below are T cell receptor beta chains from one sample, sequenced in a study of blood T cell repertoires in COVID-19. Only in-frame clones appear in the TCRdb table, and some are missing; sequencing was by immunoSEQ multiplex PCR. The sample has roughly 100,000 clones; roughly nine tenths are singletons. Sequenced input: peripheral blood. These receptors all come from a woman older than 75 in a cohort sampled during active COVID-19. Each CDR3 is given with its conserved first and last residue. Only some rows state a clone size, as once, few, many or a class for expanded clones.

clone_size | v_call | cdr3_aa
. | TRBV19 | CASSIDVGALGLTKSQHF
. | TRBV4-1 | CASSQGGLITDTQYF
. | TRBV7-9 | CASTGGITPPGELFF
. | TRBV14 | CASSPRTSGGWNTGELFF
once | TRBV5-5 | CASSLAPTGRDTEAFF
. | TRBV12-3/TRBV12-4 | CASMRSYNEQFF
few | TRBV5-1 | CASSMGQVEQYF
. | TRBV6-5 | CASRRGTDSYEQYF
. | TRBV27 | CASRSRPSGRPTTKNIQYF
. | TRBV10-1 | CASSERRGGYNEQFF
once | TRBV3-1/TRBV3-2 | CASSPRQGADTQYF
. | TRBV20-1 | CSASMGAATTDTQYF
. | TRBV29-1 | CSVDWTGSQETQYF
. | TRBV6-5 | CASSYAAGSYNEQFF
. | TRBV2 | CASSEMAVQETQYF
once | TRBV19 | CASSLGQGNINSPLHF
. | TRBV5-5 | CASSADLGGTQYF
. | TRBV24-1 | CATSDPGQGHNEQFF